Each of the 15 T cell receptor beta chains below was sequenced from the same sample in a study of T cell repertoires in aging, cancer and after chemotherapy. TCR beta rearrangements were amplified from peripheral blood genomic DNA. A mixed TRB-A/B primer pool amplified rearranged TRB by multiplex touch-down PCR. Each CDR3 protein is one row after TCRdb ran MiXCR on the multiplex PCR reads. Seen here are more than 1,500 distinct CDR3 sequences, approximately 31% observed once, and the top ten hold around 21%. Material: blood. These receptors were taken from a human donor with a solid tumor.

A few counts support this clonotype. The V call is TRBV7-9, the J call TRBJ1-5; 7 bases line up with TRBD1. The CDR3 is 17 amino acids. Trimming cost V 5 bases and J 0 bases; bases outside gene matches: 10. Germline V gene data show CDR1 as SEHNR and CDR2 as FQNEAQ (reference sequence). This chain's CDR3 is CASSPVPTGISNQPQHF. The CDR3 DNA reads as TGTGCCAGCAGCCCGGTCCCGACAGGGATTAGCAATCAGCCCCAGCATTTT.

This clonotype was seen a handful of times. V gene TRBV6-4 combines with J gene TRBJ2-2; TRBD2 might be the D (6 bases). Germline values: CDR1 MRHNA, CDR2 SNTAGT. V shed 6 bases and J shed 5 bases, with 10 bases lying between them. The CDR3 extends over 13 amino acids. The CDR3 spells CASREGLTGELFF. The DNA for the CDR3 is TGTGCCAGCAGGGAGGGGCTGACCGGGGAGCTGTTTTTT.

This sequence joins TRBV7-6 and TRBJ1-3; D is unclear. The germline CDR1 and CDR2 sequences are SGHVS and FNYEAQ. Between the trimmed V and J ends, which lost 10 bases and 0 bases, there was a span of 7 bases. The CDR3 totals 12 residues. The CDR3 region is CAISNSGNTIYF. For the CDR3, the DNA is TGTGCCATCTCTAACTCTGGAAACACCATATATTTT.

The V and J genes are TRBV19 and TRBJ2-1, with D possibly TRBD2 on 6 matching bases. The V and J ends lost 1 base and 10 bases respectively, with 11 bases between them. This CDR3 is built from 13 residues. Germline CDR1 reads LNHDA; CDR2 reads SQIVND (reference sequence). The CDR3 is CASSIGAGREQFF. The CDR3, as DNA: TGTGCCAGTAGTATAGGTGCGGGAAGAGAGCAGTTCTTC. The full variable domain, with the rest looked up from reference TRBV19 and TRBJ2-1, is DGGITQSPKYLFRKEGQNVTLSCEQNLNHDAMYWYRQDPGQGLRLIYYSQIVNDFQKGDIAEGYSVSREKKESFPLTVTSAQKNPTAFYLCASSIGAGREQFFGPGTRLTVL.

The chain joins TRBV5-4 to TRBJ2-5; D is perhaps TRBD2 (7 bases). V was shortened by 1 base and J by 5 bases, with 15 bases between the two germline ends. The CDR3 is 15 amino acids. Germline-derived CDR1 and CDR2 are SGHNT and YYREEE (reference sequence). CDR3 protein: CASSLRGAQEETQYF. DNA for the CDR3: TGTGCCAGCAGCTTGCGGGGGGCCCAAGAGGAGACCCAGTACTTC.

In this sample, this clonotype turned up a few times. The J gene is TRBJ1-1, the V gene TRBV4-1; 7 nucleotides match TRBD1. J lost 7 bases, V lost 4 bases, and 9 bases had no gene match. CDR1 is MGHRA, CDR2 YSYEKL, per germline. This CDR3 is 14 amino acids long. CDR3 nucleotides: TGCGCCAGCAGCCGAACAGGGGCGCCGGATGAAGCTTTCTTT. Translating gives CASSRTGAPDEAFF.

The table lists this clonotype with a few counts. This chain uses TRBV5-4 with TRBJ2-7, with D perhaps assigned TRBD1 or TRBD2 (5 bases each). Germline V gene lookup returns CDR1 SGHNT and CDR2 YYREEE (reference sequence). Trimming removed 6 bases from V and 3 bases from J, with 19 bases in between. The CDR3 covers 15 residues. CDR3 in DNA: TGTGCCAGCATCCACCAGGGAGCACCCCTCTACGAGCAGTACTTC. Its translation is CASIHQGAPLYEQYF.

The CDR3 DNA is TGCGCCAGCAGGTCGTACTGGAGTGAGAGCACTGAAGCTTTCTTT. Its translation is CASRSYWSESTEAFF. The chain carries TRBV5-1 and TRBJ1-1; unclear D gene. The germline CDR1 and CDR2 sequences are SGHRS and YFSETQ. V lost 5 bases and J lost 4, with 18 bases in between. CDR3 length equals 15 residues.

This clonotype was seen once. The genes are TRBV9 and TRBJ2-6; TRBD2 aligns across 11 bases. The CDR3 has 17 amino acids. Germline CDR1 reads SGDLS; CDR2 reads YYNGEE. Trimming at V came to 4 bases and at J to 1 base, leaving 4 bases not matched to a gene. The CDR3 DNA is TGTGCCAGCAGCCTCAGGACTAGCGGGTCTGGGGCCAACGTCCTGACTTTC. Translating gives CASSLRTSGSGANVLTF.

This sequence joins TRBV12-3 or TRBV12-4 and TRBJ1-6, with D unresolved. Trimming took 9 bases from V and 7 from J, leaving 13 bases between them. This CDR3 comprises 13 residues. CDR3 loop: CARRLSGNSPLHF. CDR3 DNA: TGTGCCAGAAGACTTTCGGGGAATTCACCCCTCCACTTT.

This clonotype occurred a few times. The chain has TRBV6-5 and TRBJ2-1; 13 bases fit TRBD2. V trimming: 2 bases; J trimming: 6 bases; junction bases outside the gene matches: 4. The CDR3 is made up of 16 amino acids. Germline V lookup: CDR1 MNHEY, CDR2 SVGAGI. As DNA, the CDR3 is TGTGCCAGCAGTTACCCACTAGCGGGGGGGCTCAATGAGCAGTTCTTC. As protein: CASSYPLAGGLNEQFF.

The chain employs TRBV6-1 and TRBJ2-5; 7 nucleotides match TRBD2. The CDR3 has 16 residues. Losses at the gene ends were 0 bases for V and 5 bases for J; bases not matched to a gene: 9. CDR1 and CDR2 from the germline V gene are MNHNS and SASEGT. The CDR3 spells CASSEASGEGPETQYF. CDR3 nucleotide sequence: TGTGCCAGCAGTGAAGCTTCCGGGGAGGGGCCGGAGACCCAGTACTTC.

As regards this clonotype: Just one base apart from a much larger clone, this may be a read error. This rearrangement joins TRBV6-1 to TRBJ2-1; TRBD2 agrees at 10 bases. Germline V lookup: CDR1 MNHNS, CDR2 SASEGT. The V segment lost 7 bases and the J segment 8 bases; nucleotides outside the gene matches: 11. The CDR3 contains 15 residues. CDR3 DNA sequence: TGTGCCAGCACGTGGGAATATAGCGGGGGGTATGAGCAGTTCTTC. Translating it yields CASTWEYSGGYEQFF.

This clonotype was recorded once. The chain combines TRBV5-5 with TRBJ2-3; D ambiguous. Trimming removed 4 bases at V and 0 bases at J, with 6 bases between. Germline lookup yields CDR1 SGHKS and CDR2 YYEKEE (reference sequence). The CDR3 is 13 amino acids. The CDR3 protein is CASSRLSTDTQYF. For the CDR3, the DNA is TGTGCCAGCAGCCGGCTGAGCACAGATACGCAGTATTTT.

This clonotype has more than one count but fewer than ten. The V and J genes are TRBV7-3 and TRBJ2-6; 7 positions agree with TRBD2. Looked up from germline, CDR1 is SGHTA and CDR2 is FQGTGA. The CDR3 is made up of 18 amino acids. J gave up 0 bases and V 5 bases, and 10 bases lay outside the gene matches. CDR3 nucleotide sequence: TGTGCCAGCAGCCCGGGACTATGGCATCTCTCTGGGGCCAACGTCCTGACTTTC. Its protein is CASSPGLWHLSGANVLTF.